Listed here are 12 T cell receptor beta chains from one sample, sequenced in a study of control samples from healthy donors and cancer patients (dated by TCRdb to the early 2020s). Libraries came from the immunoSEQ multiplex PCR assay. Here the immuneACCESS table is served through TCRdb, limited to in-frame sequences with V and J called. Missing clones are a known gap in these copies; in checked studies unresolved V genes cover under half, and the rest lacks a known reason. The sample table records 50,000 or so clones; roughly 94% of these occur just once. About 2.4% of the sample is held by the ten biggest clonotypes. Material for sequencing was blood. Receptors originate from a young man in good health.

This rearrangement joins TRBV28 to TRBJ1-5; D gene uncertain. CDR1 and CDR2 from the germline V gene are MDHEN and SYDVKM. The CDR3 runs to 15 residues. With 5 bases removed from V and 1 base from J, the gap between germline ends came to 12 bases. Here the CDR3 DNA reads TGTGCCAGCAGTCCCCCCGGGTGGAGCAATCAGCCCCAGCATTTT. This gives the protein CASSPPGWSNQPQHF.

Turning to this clone: Other DNA sequences in the sample encode the same CDR3. The chain employs TRBV28 and TRBJ2-2; D unresolved. The CDR3 has 13 amino acids. V was shortened by 2 bases and J by 5 bases, with 6 bases between the two germline ends. Germline assignment: CDR1 MDHEN and CDR2 SYDVKM. CDR3 region: CASSLVGTGELFF. CDR3 coding DNA: TGTGCCAGCAGTTTAGTGGGGACCGGGGAGCTGTTTTTT.

The V gene is TRBV9, the J gene TRBJ2-2; D is unclear. Germline V gene sequence: CDR1 SGDLS, CDR2 YYNGEE. V gave up 6 bases and J gave up 6 bases, with 12 bases separating them. This CDR3 spans 13 amino acids. Here the CDR3 reads CASNLNQAGELFF. The CDR3 DNA follows: TGTGCCAGCAACTTAAACCAGGCCGGGGAGCTGTTTTTT.

This CDR3 is CASSVGRGPYTDTQYF. The CDR3 DNA sequence: TGTGCCAGCAGCGTTGGGCGTGGACCCTACACAGATACGCAGTATTTT. The chain joins TRBV9 to TRBJ2-3; no clear D. The germline V and J ends were trimmed by 2 bases and 2 bases, with 15 bases remaining between them. Germline V CDR1 and CDR2: SGDLS, YYNGEE. The CDR3 sequence is 16 residues long.

The rearrangement links TRBV4-2 to TRBJ2-7; D gene ambiguous. The CDR3 has 12 residues. The V gene lost 0 bases and the J gene lost 5 bases, with 5 bases spanning the gap. CDR1 and CDR2 (germline): LGHNA, YNFKEQ. The CDR3: CASSQDGNEQYF. CDR3 coding DNA: TGTGCCAGCAGCCAAGATGGGAACGAGCAGTACTTC.

The rearrangement joins TRBV7-2 to TRBJ2-5; D might be TRBD2 (5 bases). CDR1 SGHTA and CDR2 FQGNSA come from the germline V gene. The CDR3 extends over 14 amino acids. The germline V and J ends were trimmed by 3 bases and 1 base, with 9 bases remaining between them. This CDR3 is CASSLNAGQETQYF. The CDR3 region has the DNA TGTGCCAGCAGCTTGAATGCGGGCCAAGAGACCCAGTACTTC.

The rearrangement links TRBV28 to TRBJ2-1; 7 positions agree with TRBD1. Germline V gene lookup returns CDR1 MDHEN and CDR2 SYDVKM. This CDR3 is 19 amino acids long. With V trimmed by 6 bases and J by 7 bases, 24 bases remained unmatched. The CDR3 loop reads CASSTVWQGDKGPLNEQFF. In DNA, the CDR3 is TGTGCCAGCAGCACGGTGTGGCAGGGGGACAAAGGACCTCTGAATGAGCAGTTCTTC.

The chain employs TRBV5-1 and TRBJ2-1, with D possibly matching TRBD2 (6 bases). Germline V gene lookup returns CDR1 SGHRS and CDR2 YFSETQ. Trimming left V 8 bases short and J 6 bases short, with 15 bases between. CDR3 length: 13 amino acids. The chain's CDR3 is CASRWGGGNEQFF. CDR3 in DNA: TGCGCCAGTCGTTGGGGAGGTGGCAATGAGCAGTTCTTC.

The genes are TRBV11-2 and TRBJ1-2; TRBD1 matches 9 bases. The CDR3 runs to 15 residues. With V trimmed by 5 bases and J by 4 bases, 8 bases remained unmatched. Germline V gene data show CDR1 as SGHAT and CDR2 as FQNNGV. CDR3 amino acids: CASSRVDRGFYGYTF. CDR3 coding DNA: TGTGCCAGCAGCCGGGTGGACAGGGGCTTCTATGGCTACACCTTC.

The table lists this clone with a count of one. The chain joins TRBV9 to TRBJ1-5, with D hard to call. The V gene lost 0 bases and the J gene lost 5 bases, with 12 bases spanning the gap. The CDR3 contains 15 residues. Per germline, CDR1 SGDLS and CDR2 YYNGEE. CDR3 amino acids: CASSVEPEIDQPQHF. DNA for the CDR3: TGTGCCAGCAGCGTAGAACCCGAGATTGATCAGCCCCAGCATTTT.

This clone was recorded once. The V and J genes are TRBV4-1 and TRBJ2-1; D may match TRBD1 or TRBD2 (5 bases each). The CDR3 is 17 amino acids. Germline loops: CDR1 MGHRA, CDR2 YSYEKL. V was pared by 0 bases and J by 1 base, with 13 bases between. As DNA, the CDR3 is TGCGCCAGCAGCCAAGAGTCCAGGGACCCTTCCTACAATGAGCAGTTCTTC. It yields the protein CASSQESRDPSYNEQFF.

The count of this clone is one. This rearrangement joins TRBV5-8 to TRBJ1-5; D gene ambiguous. Germline V gene data show CDR1 as SGHTS and CDR2 as YDEGEE. The V gene lost 3 bases and the J gene lost 0 bases, with 10 bases spanning the gap. The length of the CDR3 is 15 residues. DNA for the CDR3: TGTGCCAGCAGCTCATTAGGGAATAGCAATCAGCCCCAGCATTTT. Its translation: CASSSLGNSNQPQHF.